This T cell receptor (beta chain) stems from a study of cytomegalovirus exposure and HLA in healthy donors. Looked up from germline, CDR1 is MNHEY and CDR2 is SMNVEV (reference sequence). V was pared by 2 bases and J by 4 bases, with 8 bases of the junction left unmatched. The CDR3 spans 16 residues. The PCR ran on 60 Vbeta and 13 Jbeta primers. The method was immunoSEQ multiplex PCR; TCRdb's version includes in-frame clones alone and lacks a portion of them. The sample holds more than 95,000 clones, roughly 78% seen once. The sample holds a few counts of this clone. This receptor was identified in a woman aged 40 to 50 in good health and CMV-seronegative. The V and J genes are TRBV27 and TRBJ2-3; 8 bases are a match to TRBD2. The sequenced sample was PBMCs. The CDR3 coding sequence is TGTGCCAGCAGTTTACACAGAGCGGGAGTAGCAGATACGCAGTATTTT. As protein: CASSLHRAGVADTQYF.